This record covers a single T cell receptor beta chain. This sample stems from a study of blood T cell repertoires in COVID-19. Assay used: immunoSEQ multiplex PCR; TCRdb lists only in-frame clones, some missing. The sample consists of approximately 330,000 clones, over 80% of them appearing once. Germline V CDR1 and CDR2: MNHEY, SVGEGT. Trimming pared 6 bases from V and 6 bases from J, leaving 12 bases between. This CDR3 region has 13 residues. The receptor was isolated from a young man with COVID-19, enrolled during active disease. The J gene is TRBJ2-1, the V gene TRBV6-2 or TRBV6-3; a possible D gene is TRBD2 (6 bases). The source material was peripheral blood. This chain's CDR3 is CASSYLASNEQFF. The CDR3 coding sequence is TGTGCCAGCAGCTATCTAGCGAGCAATGAGCAGTTCTTC.